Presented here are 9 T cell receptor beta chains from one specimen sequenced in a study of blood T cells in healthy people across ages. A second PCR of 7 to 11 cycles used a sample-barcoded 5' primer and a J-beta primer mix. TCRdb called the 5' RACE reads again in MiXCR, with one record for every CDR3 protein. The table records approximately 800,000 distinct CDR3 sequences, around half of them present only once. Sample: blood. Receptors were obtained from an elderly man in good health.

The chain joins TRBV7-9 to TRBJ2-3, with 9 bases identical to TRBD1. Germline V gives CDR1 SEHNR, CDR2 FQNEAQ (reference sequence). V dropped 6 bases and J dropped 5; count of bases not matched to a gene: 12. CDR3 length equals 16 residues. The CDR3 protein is CASSRSDRGAGDTQYF. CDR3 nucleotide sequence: TGTGCCAGCAGTCGTTCCGACAGGGGGGCGGGAGATACGCAGTATTTT.

The CDR3 is CSALTGKTVKLFF. CDR3 DNA sequence: TGCAGTGCACTAACAGGGAAAACGGTAAAACTGTTTTTT. V and J are TRBV20-1 and TRBJ1-4; TRBD1 might be the D (6 bases). Per the germline V gene, CDR1 is DFQATT and CDR2 is SNEGSKA (reference sequence). The CDR3 is 13 amino acids. V was clipped by 6 bases and J by 10 bases, with 18 bases between them.

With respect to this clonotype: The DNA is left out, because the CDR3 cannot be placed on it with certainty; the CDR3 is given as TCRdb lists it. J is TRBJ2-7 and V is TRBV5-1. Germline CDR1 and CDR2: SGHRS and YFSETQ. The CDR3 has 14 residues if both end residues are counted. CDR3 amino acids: CASSFQVSSYEQYF.

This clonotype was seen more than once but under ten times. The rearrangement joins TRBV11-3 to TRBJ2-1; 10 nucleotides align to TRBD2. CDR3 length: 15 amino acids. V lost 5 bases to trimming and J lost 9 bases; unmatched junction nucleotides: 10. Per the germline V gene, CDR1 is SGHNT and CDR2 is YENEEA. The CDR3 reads CASSGLADSLGEQFF. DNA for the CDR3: TGTGCCAGCAGCGGACTAGCGGATTCCTTGGGTGAGCAGTTCTTC.

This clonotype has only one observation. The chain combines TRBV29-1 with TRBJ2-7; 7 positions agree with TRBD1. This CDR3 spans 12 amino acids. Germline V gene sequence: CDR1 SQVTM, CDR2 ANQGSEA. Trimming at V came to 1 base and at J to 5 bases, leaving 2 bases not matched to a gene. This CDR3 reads CSVEVTGDEQYF. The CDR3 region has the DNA TGCAGCGTTGAAGTAACAGGGGACGAGCAGTACTTC.

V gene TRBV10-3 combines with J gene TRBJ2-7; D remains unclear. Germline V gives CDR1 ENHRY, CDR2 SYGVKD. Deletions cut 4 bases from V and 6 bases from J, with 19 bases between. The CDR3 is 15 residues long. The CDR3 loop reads CAISGRPFVGTEQYF. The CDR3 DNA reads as TGTGCCATCAGTGGGCGTCCGTTCGTTGGCACCGAGCAGTACTTC.

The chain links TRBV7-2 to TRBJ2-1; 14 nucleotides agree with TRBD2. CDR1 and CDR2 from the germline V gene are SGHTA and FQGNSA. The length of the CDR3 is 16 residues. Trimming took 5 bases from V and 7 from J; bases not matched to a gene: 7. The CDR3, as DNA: TGTGCCAGCAGCCGGGCGGGACTAGCGGGAGTGAATGAGCAGTTCTTC. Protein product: CASSRAGLAGVNEQFF.

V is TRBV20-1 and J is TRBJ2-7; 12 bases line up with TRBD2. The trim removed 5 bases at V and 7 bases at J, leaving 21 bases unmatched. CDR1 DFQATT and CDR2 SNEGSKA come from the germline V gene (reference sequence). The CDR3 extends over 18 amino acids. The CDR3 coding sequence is TGCAGTGCTGAGGCGGCTAGCGGGAGGGGTAGCTCCTACAATGAGCAGTACTTC. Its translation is CSAEAASGRGSSYNEQYF.

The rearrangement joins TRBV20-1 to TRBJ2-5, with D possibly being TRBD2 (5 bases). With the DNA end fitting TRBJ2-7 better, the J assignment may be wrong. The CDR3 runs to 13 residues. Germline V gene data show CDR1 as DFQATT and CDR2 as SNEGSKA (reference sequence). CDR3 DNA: TGCAGTGCTAGAGTCCCGGGGTACCACGAGCAGTACTTC. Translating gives CSARVPGYHEQYF.